The present T cell receptor (beta chain) was sequenced within a study of cytomegalovirus exposure and HLA in healthy donors. Study summary: Assignment to the Caucasian-associated ancestry cluster applied to approximately 80% of the approximately 380 genotyped donors. Study conclusions and caveats: CMV serostatus was the only immune exposure information that was available. Researchers reportedly found TCR beta sequences accurately predicted most subjects' HLA-A and HLA-B alleles. Using the classifier, cytomegalovirus status was reportedly diagnosed with high specificity and sensitivity.

The PCR used 60 Vbeta and 13 Jbeta primers. Only in-frame clones appear in the TCRdb table, and some are missing; sequencing was by immunoSEQ multiplex PCR. The data show about 150,000 clones, approximately 84% seen once. From germline, CDR1 is MDHEN and CDR2 SYDVKM. The length of the CDR3 is 16 residues. V dropped 3 bases and J dropped 0; count of bases not matched to a gene: 3. With regard to this clone: Its specificity is not known.

The TCR originated in a woman between 18 and 30 years old in good health and CMV-seronegative. The chain is built from TRBV28 and TRBJ2-7; 12 nucleotides agree with TRBD2. The sequencing input was PBMCs. This CDR3 reads CASSFLAGGVSYEQYF. The CDR3 DNA sequence: TGTGCCAGCAGTTTCCTAGCGGGAGGGGTCTCCTACGAGCAGTACTTC.